This T cell receptor beta chain was identified during a study of T cell changes during pregnancy in multiple sclerosis. The CDR3 spans 14 residues. Per the germline V gene, CDR1 is MNHEY and CDR2 is SMNVEV (reference sequence). Trimming at V came to 5 bases and at J to 5 bases, leaving 4 bases not matched to a gene. Here immunoSEQ multiplex PCR was the method, and the copy in TCRdb shows in-frame clones only, minus some. The data contain 65,000 to 95,000 clones, about 93% of them seen just once; the ten biggest clones take up 2.6%. The gene calls are TRBV27 and TRBJ2-7; 12 bases line up with TRBD2. The specimen was peripheral blood, collected after pregnancy. This receptor was obtained from a female donor in good health, enrolled as a control in a pregnancy study. The CDR3 DNA follows: TGTGCCAGCAGTGGGCTAGCGGGAGGGGACGAGCAGTACTTC. Translated: CASSGLAGGDEQYF.